This TCR beta chain was sequenced in a study of blood T cells in healthy people across ages. General study results and limits: When set beside aged donors, long-lived donors presented more naive CD4+ cells and higher diversity.

A sample-barcoded 5' primer and a J-beta primer mix were used in a second PCR of about 6 to 11 cycles. TCRdb recomputed calls from the 5' RACE reads with MiXCR, one row per CDR3 protein. The sample shows 700,000 to 1,000,000 distinct CDR3 sequences, under 45% of them seen only once. In regard to this clonotype: Its specificity is not known.

The CDR3 is 13 amino acids. Germline loops: CDR1 SQVTM, CDR2 ANQGSEA. J was trimmed by 15 bases and V by 5 bases; bases with no gene match: 13. This TCR was recovered from a man aged 55 to 70 in good health. Material: blood. The chain employs TRBV29-1 and TRBJ2-1; 10 bases fit TRBD1. The CDR3 is CSVTLLDRGGRFF. The CDR3 DNA sequence: TGCAGCGTTACTCTACTGGACAGGGGGGGGCGGTTCTTC.